This TCR beta chain was recovered during a study of metastatic and nonmetastatic thyroid tumors. Study overall: Repertoire comparisons spanned blood and tumor or nodule tissue from malignant and benign thyroid patients. Study-wide results and caveats: It was reportedly found that TCR beta diversity was significantly higher in malignant thyroid tumors than in benign nodules, a difference seen in both blood and tumor samples.

Patients underwent thyroid surgery, and none had received any treatment before it. On this clone itself: Its antigen is not identified. The junction and the germline gene differ at one end; a read error may be behind it.

Source study methods: Built for papillary thyroid cancer, a distant-metastasis classifier drew on CDR3 differences across clinicopathological groups. With MiXCR, TCRdb reprocessed the PCR reads. TCRdb, not the authors, supplied the V and J calls. The data show about 32,000 clones, with around 25% seen just once and about 9% held by the top ten. This TCR was sampled from a female donor with papillary thyroid cancer or a benign thyroid nodule (not recorded which). Some clones in this sample may be carry-over from other donors' samples. Sequencing was carried out using blood.

The CDR3 nucleotides are TGTGACAGCGCAGGGAATAGCAATCAGCCGCAGCATTTT. Its protein product is CDSAGNSNQPQHF. J is TRBJ1-5 and V is TRBV7-3; TRBD1 is a possible D gene (5 bases). CDR1 SGHTA and CDR2 FQGTGA come from the germline V gene. The CDR3 is made up of 13 amino acids.